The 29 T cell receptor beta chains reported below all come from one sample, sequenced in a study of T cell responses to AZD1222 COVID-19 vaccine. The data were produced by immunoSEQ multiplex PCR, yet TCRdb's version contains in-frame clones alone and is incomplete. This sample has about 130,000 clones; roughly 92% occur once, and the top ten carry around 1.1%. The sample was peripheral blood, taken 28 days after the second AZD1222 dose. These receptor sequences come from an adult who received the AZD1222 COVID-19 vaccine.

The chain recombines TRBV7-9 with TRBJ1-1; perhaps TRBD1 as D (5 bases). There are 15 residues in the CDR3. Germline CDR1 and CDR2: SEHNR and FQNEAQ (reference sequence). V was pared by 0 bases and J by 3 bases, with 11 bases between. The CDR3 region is CASSLALGLYTEAFF. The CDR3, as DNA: TGTGCCAGCAGCTTAGCGTTGGGACTCTACACTGAAGCTTTCTTT.

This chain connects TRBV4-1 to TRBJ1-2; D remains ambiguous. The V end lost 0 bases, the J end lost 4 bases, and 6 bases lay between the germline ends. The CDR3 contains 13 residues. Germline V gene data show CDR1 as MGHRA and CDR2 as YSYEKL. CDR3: CASSQDPGYGYTF. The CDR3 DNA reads TGCGCCAGCAGCCAAGATCCAGGCTATGGCTACACCTTC.

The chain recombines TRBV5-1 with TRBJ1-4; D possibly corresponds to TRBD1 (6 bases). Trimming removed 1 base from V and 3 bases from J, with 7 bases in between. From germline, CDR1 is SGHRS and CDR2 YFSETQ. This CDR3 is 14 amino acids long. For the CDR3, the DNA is TGCGCCAGCAGCTTGACAGGGTCTAATGAAAAACTGTTTTTT. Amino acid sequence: CASSLTGSNEKLFF.

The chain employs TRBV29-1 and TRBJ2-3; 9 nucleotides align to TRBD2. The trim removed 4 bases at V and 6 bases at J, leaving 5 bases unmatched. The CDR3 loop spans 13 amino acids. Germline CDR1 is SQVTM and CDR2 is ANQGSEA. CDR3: CSVGPSGADTQYF. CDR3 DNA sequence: TGCAGCGTTGGGCCTAGCGGGGCGGATACGCAGTATTTT.

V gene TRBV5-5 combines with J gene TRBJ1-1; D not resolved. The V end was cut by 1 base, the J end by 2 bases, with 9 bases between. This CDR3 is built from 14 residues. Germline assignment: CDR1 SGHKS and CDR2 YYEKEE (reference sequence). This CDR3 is CASSLYGLNTEAFF. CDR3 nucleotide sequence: TGTGCCAGCAGCTTGTACGGGTTAAACACTGAAGCTTTCTTT.

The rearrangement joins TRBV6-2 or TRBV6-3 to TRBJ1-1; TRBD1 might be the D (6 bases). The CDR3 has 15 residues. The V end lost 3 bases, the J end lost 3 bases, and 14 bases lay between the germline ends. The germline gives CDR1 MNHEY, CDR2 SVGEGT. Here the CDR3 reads CASSYLAAGDTEAFF. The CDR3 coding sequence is TGTGCCAGCAGTTATTTGGCGGCAGGGGACACTGAAGCTTTCTTT.

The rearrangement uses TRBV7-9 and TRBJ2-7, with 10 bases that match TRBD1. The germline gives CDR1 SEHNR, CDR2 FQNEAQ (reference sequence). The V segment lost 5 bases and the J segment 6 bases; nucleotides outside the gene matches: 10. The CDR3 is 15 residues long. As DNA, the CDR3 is TGTGCCAGCAGCCAAAAGTCGGGGACAGGGGTCGAGCAGTACTTC. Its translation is CASSQKSGTGVEQYF.

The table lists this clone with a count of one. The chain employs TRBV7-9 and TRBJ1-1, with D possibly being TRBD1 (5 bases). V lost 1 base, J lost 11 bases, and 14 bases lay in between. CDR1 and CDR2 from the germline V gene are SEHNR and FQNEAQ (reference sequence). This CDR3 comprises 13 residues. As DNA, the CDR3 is TGTGCCAGCAGCTTAGAGTCCGGGACGGGGGCTTTCTTT. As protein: CASSLESGTGAFF. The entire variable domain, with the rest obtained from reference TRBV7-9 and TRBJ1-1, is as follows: DTGVSQNPRHKITKRGQNVTFRCDPISEHNRLYWYRQTLGQGPEFLTYFQNEAQLEKSRLLSDRFSAERPKGSFSTLEIQRTEQGDSAMYLCASSLESGTGAFFGQGTRLTVV.

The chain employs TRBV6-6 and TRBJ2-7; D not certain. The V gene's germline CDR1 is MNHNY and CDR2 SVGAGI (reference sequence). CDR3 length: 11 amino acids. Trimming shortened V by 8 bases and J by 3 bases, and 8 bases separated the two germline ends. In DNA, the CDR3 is TGTGCCAGCGGAGTAGGCTACGAGCAGTACTTC. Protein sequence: CASGVGYEQYF.

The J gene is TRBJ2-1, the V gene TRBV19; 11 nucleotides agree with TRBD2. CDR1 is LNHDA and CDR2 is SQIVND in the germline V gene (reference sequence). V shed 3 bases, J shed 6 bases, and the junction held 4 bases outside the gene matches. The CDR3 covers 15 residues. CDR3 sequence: CASSILAGGSNEQFF. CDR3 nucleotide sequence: TGTGCCAGTAGTATTCTAGCGGGAGGCTCCAATGAGCAGTTCTTC.

This CDR3 is CASSPGVIAGGYNEQFF. The CDR3 coding sequence is TGTGCCAGCAGCCCAGGGGTAATAGCGGGAGGGTACAATGAGCAGTTCTTC. J is TRBJ2-1 and V is TRBV27; 11 positions match TRBD2. This CDR3 has 17 residues. CDR1 and CDR2 (germline): MNHEY, SMNVEV (reference sequence). The V segment lost 6 bases and the J segment 4 bases; nucleotides outside the gene matches: 11.

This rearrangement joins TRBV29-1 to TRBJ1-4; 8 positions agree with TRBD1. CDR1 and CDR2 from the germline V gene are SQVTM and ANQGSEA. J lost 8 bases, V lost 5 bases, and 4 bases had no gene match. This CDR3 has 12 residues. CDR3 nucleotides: TGCAGCGTTCTCCACAGGGGGGAAAAACTGTTTTTT. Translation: CSVLHRGEKLFF.

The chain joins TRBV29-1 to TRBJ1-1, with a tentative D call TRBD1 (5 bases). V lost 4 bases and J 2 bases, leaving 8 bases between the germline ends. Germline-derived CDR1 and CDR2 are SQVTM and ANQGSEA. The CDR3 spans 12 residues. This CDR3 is CSVAGGNTEAFF. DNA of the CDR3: TGCAGCGTTGCCGGGGGAAACACTGAAGCTTTCTTT. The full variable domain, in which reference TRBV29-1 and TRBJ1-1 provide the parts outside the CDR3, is SAVISQKPSRDICQRGTSLTIQCQVDSQVTMMFWYRQQPGQSLTLIATANQGSEATYESGFVIDKFPISRPNLTFSTLTVSNMSPEDSSIYLCSVAGGNTEAFFGQGTRLTVV.

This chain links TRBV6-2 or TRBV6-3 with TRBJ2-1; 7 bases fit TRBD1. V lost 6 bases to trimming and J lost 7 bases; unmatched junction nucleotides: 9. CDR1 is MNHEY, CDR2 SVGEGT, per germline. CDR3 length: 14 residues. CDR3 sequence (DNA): TGTGCCAGCAGCTATGGACAGGTGGGGAATGAGCAGTTCTTC. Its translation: CASSYGQVGNEQFF.

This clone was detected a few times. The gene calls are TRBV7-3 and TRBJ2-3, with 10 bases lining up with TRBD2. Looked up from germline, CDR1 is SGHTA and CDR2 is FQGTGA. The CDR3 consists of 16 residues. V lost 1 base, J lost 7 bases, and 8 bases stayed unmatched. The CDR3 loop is CASSLMASGSLNTQYF. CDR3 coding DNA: TGTGCCAGCAGCTTAATGGCTAGCGGGAGTCTAAATACGCAGTATTTT. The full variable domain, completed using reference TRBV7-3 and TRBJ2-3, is GAGVSQTPSNKVTEKGKYVELRCDPISGHTALYWYRQSLGQGPEFLIYFQGTGAADDSGLPNDRFFAVRPEGSVSTLKIQRTERGDSAVYLCASSLMASGSLNTQYFGPGTRLTVL.

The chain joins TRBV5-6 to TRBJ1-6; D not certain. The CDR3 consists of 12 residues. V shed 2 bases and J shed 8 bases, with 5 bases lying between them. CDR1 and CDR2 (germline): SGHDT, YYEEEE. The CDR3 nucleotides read TGTGCCAGCAGCTTCCGGGATTCACCCCTCCACTTT. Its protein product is CASSFRDSPLHF.

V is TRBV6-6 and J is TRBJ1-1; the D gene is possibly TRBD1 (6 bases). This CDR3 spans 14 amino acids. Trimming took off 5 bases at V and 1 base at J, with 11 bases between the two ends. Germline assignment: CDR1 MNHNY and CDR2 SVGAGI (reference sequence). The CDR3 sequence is CASSHRAKNTEAFF. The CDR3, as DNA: TGTGCCAGCAGTCACAGGGCGAAGAACACTGAAGCTTTCTTT.

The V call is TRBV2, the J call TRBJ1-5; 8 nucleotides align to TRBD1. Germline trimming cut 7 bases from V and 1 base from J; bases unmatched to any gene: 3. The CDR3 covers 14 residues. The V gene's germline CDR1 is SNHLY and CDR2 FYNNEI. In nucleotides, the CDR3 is TGTGCCAGCATGAGGGACAGGAGCAATCAGCCCCAGCATTTT. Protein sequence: CASMRDRSNQPQHF.

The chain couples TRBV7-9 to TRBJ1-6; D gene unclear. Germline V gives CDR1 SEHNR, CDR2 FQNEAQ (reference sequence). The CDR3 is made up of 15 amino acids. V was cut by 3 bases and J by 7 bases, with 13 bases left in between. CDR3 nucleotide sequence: TGTGCCAGCAGCTTGGAAGACGGGAGGAATTCACCCCTCCACTTT. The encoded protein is CASSLEDGRNSPLHF.

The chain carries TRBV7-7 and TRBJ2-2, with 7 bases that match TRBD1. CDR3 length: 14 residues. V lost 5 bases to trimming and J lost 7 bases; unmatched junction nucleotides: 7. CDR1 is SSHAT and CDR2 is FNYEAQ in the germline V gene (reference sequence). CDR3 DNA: TGTGCCAGCAGCAGTGACAGGGTGGTCGGGGAGCTGTTTTTT. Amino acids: CASSSDRVVGELFF.

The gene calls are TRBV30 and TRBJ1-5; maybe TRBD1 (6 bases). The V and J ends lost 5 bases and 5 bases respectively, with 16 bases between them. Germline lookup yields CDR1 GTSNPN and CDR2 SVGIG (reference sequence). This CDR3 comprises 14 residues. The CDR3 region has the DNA TGTGCCTGGGACCAGAGAGCAGGGGATCAGCCCCAGCATTTT. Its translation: CAWDQRAGDQPQHF.

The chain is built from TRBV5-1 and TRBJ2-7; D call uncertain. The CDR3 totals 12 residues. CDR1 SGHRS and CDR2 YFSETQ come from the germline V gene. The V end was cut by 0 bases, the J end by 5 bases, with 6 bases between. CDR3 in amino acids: CASSLERHEQYF. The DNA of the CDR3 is TGCGCCAGCAGCTTGGAAAGACACGAGCAGTACTTC.

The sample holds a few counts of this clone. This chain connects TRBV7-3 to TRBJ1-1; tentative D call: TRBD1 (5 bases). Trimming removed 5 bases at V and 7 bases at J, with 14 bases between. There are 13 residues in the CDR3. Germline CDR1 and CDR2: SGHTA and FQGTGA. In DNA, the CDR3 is TGTGCCAGCAGCCCCGCAGGGAGGGTTGAAGCTTTCTTT. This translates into CASSPAGRVEAFF.

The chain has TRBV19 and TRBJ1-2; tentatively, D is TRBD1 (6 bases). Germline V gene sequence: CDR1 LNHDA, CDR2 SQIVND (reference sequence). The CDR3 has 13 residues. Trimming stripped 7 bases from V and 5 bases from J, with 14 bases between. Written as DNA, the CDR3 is TGTGCCAGTATTACGACAGGAGATTATGGCTACACCTTC. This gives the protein CASITTGDYGYTF.

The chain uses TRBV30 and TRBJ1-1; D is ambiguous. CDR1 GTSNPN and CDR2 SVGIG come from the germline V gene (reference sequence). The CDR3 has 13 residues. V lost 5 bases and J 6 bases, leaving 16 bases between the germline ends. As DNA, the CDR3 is TGTGCCTGGGCAAAGACCCATTTCCCTGAAGCTTTCTTT. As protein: CAWAKTHFPEAFF.

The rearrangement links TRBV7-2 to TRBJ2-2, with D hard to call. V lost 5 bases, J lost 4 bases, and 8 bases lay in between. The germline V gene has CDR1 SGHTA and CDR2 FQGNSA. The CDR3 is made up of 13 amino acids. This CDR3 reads CASSPRSTGELFF. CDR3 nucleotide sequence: TGTGCCAGCAGCCCCCGGAGCACCGGGGAGCTGTTTTTT. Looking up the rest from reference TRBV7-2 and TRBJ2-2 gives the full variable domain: GAGVSQSPSNKVTEKGKDVELRCDPISGHTALYWYRQSLGQGLEFLIYFQGNSAPDKSGLPSDRFSAERTGGSVSTLTIQRTQQEDSAVYLCASSPRSTGELFFGEGSRLTVL.

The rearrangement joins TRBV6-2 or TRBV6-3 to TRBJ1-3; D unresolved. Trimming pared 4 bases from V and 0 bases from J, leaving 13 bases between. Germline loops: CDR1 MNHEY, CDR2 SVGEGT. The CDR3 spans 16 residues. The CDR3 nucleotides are TGTGCCAGCAGTTCGCACCGACTGATCTCTGGAAACACCATATATTTT. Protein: CASSSHRLISGNTIYF.

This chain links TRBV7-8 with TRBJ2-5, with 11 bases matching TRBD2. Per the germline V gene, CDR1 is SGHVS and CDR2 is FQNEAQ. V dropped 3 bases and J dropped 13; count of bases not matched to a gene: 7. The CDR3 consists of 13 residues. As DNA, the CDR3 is TGTGCCAGCAGCTTGACTAGCGGGACGGAAAGGTACTTC. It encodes CASSLTSGTERYF.

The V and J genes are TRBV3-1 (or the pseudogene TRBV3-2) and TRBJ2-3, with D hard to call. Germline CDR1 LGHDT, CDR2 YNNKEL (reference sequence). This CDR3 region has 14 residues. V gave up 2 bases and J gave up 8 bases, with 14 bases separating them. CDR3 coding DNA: TGTGCCAGCAGCCAACGGATAGGCCCCGGTACGCAGTATTTT. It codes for CASSQRIGPGTQYF.